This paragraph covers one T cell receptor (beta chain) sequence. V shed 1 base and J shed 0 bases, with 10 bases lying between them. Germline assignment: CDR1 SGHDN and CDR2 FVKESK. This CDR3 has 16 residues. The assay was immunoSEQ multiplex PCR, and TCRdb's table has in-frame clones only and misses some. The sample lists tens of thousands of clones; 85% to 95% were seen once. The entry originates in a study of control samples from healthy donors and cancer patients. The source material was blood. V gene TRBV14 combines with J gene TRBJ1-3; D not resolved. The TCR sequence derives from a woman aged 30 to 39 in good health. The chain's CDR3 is CASSQALTSSGNTIYF. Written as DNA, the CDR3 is TGTGCCAGCAGCCAAGCGCTCACAAGCTCTGGAAACACCATATATTTT.